These T cell receptor beta chains were read from a single sample in a study of early T cells in non-severe SARS-CoV-2 infection. TCRdb analysed the 5' RACE reads with MiXCR anew, one entry per CDR3 protein. The data contain around 65,000 distinct CDR3 sequences, roughly 12% of them singletons. The material was whole blood, obtained at baseline. The source of these receptors is an adult who was a healthcare worker with PCR-confirmed SARS-CoV-2 infection or an uninfected control (not recorded which). The CDR3 runs from the conserved cysteine through the conserved F or W. The order of the fields is CDR3 protein, CDR3 DNA, V gene, J gene, clone size, D gene. The D gene is left open where the match is weak. Not every row has a clone size; where given, it reads once, few, many or a size class.

CDR3: CASSHPYVWTSTDTQYF; DNA: TGTGCCAGCAGCCACCCTTACGTCTGGACAAGCACAGATACGCAGTATTTT; V: TRBV4-2; J: TRBJ2-3; size: -; D: -
CDR3: CASSLPGTGKEDTQYF; DNA: TGTGCCAGCAGTCTGCCCGGGACAGGGAAGGAAGATACGCAGTATTTT; V: TRBV28; J: TRBJ2-3; size: few; D: TRBD1
CDR3: CASSFFSGGPGELFF; DNA: TGTGCCAGCAGCTTTTTTAGCGGGGGACCCGGGGAGCTGTTTTTT; V: TRBV6-5; J: TRBJ2-2; size: -; D: TRBD2
CDR3: CAIKGDSNTGELFF; DNA: TGTGCCATCAAGGGGGACTCGAACACCGGGGAGCTGTTTTTT; V: TRBV10-3; J: TRBJ2-2; size: -; D: -
CDR3: CSVDGATEGPLETQYF; DNA: TGCAGCGTTGATGGCGCCACCGAAGGGCCTTTGGAGACCCAGTACTTC; V: TRBV29-1; J: TRBJ2-5; size: -; D: -
CDR3: CASSLGQFSNQPQHF; DNA: TGTGCCAGCAGCCTCGGACAGTTTAGCAATCAGCCCCAGCATTTT; V: TRBV6-5; J: TRBJ1-5; size: few; D: -
CDR3: CSARDEWILAGGSYNEQFF; DNA: TGCAGTGCTAGAGATGAGTGGATACTAGCGGGAGGAAGCTACAATGAGCAGTTCTTC; V: TRBV20-1; J: TRBJ2-1; size: many; D: TRBD2
CDR3: CASRVQGVYGYTF; DNA: TGTGCCAGCAGGGTACAGGGGGTCTATGGCTACACCTTC; V: TRBV12-3/TRBV12-4; J: TRBJ1-2; size: -; D: TRBD1
CDR3: CASSPNRGDQPQHF; DNA: TGTGCCAGCAGCCCAAACAGGGGGGATCAGCCCCAGCATTTT; V: TRBV12-3/TRBV12-4; J: TRBJ1-5; size: many; D: TRBD1
CDR3: CASSMNRGVIKGYTF; DNA: TGTGCCAGCAGTATGAACAGGGGAGTCATAAAGGGCTACACCTTC; V: TRBV28; J: TRBJ1-2; size: -; D: TRBD1
CDR3: CASSSTTGNTGELFF; DNA: TGTGCCAGCAGCTCCACAACAGGGAACACCGGGGAGCTGTTTTTT; V: TRBV7-6; J: TRBJ2-2; size: -; D: -
CDR3: CSAKRTGGPYEQYF; DNA: TGCAGTGCAAAGAGGACAGGGGGGCCATACGAGCAGTACTTC; V: TRBV20-1; J: TRBJ2-7; size: few; D: TRBD1
CDR3: CASSLTSGVSYNEQFF; DNA: TGTGCCAGCAGCTTAACTAGCGGTGTGTCCTACAATGAGCAGTTCTTC; V: TRBV7-2; J: TRBJ2-1; size: -; D: TRBD2
CDR3: CSASGRADYEQYF; DNA: TGCAGTGCTAGCGGGAGGGCAGATTACGAGCAGTACTTC; V: TRBV20-1; J: TRBJ2-7; size: few; D: TRBD2
CDR3: CAISEDRGATPLHF; DNA: TGTGCCATCAGTGAAGACAGGGGCGCGACACCCCTCCACTTT; V: TRBV10-3; J: TRBJ1-6; size: few; D: TRBD1
CDR3: CASSPRRSMAGELFF; DNA: TGTGCCAGCAGCCCCCGTCGAAGTATGGCCGGGGAGCTGTTTTTT; V: TRBV9; J: TRBJ2-2; size: few; D: -
CDR3: CASSPTGLGELFF; DNA: TGCGCCAGCAGCCCGACAGGGCTCGGGGAGCTGTTTTTT; V: TRBV4-1; J: TRBJ2-2; size: few; D: TRBD1
CDR3: CASSRTGQGLSPLHF; DNA: TGTGCCAGCAGTCGAACGGGACAGGGGTTATCACCCCTCCACTTT; V: TRBV25-1; J: TRBJ1-6; size: -; D: TRBD1
CDR3: CASSFSGLAAYEQYF; DNA: TGTGCCAGCAGCTTTTCGGGACTAGCGGCCTACGAGCAGTACTTC; V: TRBV7-2; J: TRBJ2-7; size: -; D: TRBD2
CDR3: CSVEVALVAPETQYF; DNA: TGCAGCGTTGAAGTGGCGCTAGTGGCCCCAGAGACCCAGTACTTC; V: TRBV29-1; J: TRBJ2-5; size: -; D: -
CDR3: CAPPGLQETQYF; DNA: TGTGCCCCCCCAGGTCTCCAAGAGACCCAGTACTTC; V: TRBV24-1; J: TRBJ2-5; size: few; D: -
CDR3: CASSLAPGGLQIAKNIQYF; DNA: TGTGCCAGCAGCTTAGCGCCAGGAGGATTACAAATAGCCAAAAACATTCAGTACTTC; V: TRBV7-9; J: TRBJ2-4; size: many; D: -
CDR3: CASSEAPGGDTGELFF; DNA: TGTGCCAGCAGTGAAGCCCCAGGGGGGGACACCGGGGAGCTGTTTTTT; V: TRBV2; J: TRBJ2-2; size: many; D: -
CDR3: CASSQLRLAGGNQETQYF; DNA: TGTGCCAGCAGCCAACTCCGACTAGCGGGAGGTAACCAAGAGACCCAGTACTTC; V: TRBV14; J: TRBJ2-5; size: -; D: TRBD2
CDR3: CASSGETGELFF; DNA: TGTGCCAGCAGTGGGGAGACCGGGGAGCTGTTTTTT; V: TRBV12-3/TRBV12-4; J: TRBJ2-2; size: many; D: -
CDR3: CATSRDILNTGELFF; DNA: TGTGCCACCAGCAGAGATATCTTGAACACCGGGGAGCTGTTTTTT; V: TRBV15; J: TRBJ2-2; size: few; D: -
CDR3: CASSYGTGNTGELFF; DNA: TGTGCCAGCAGTTACGGGACAGGCAACACCGGGGAGCTGTTTTTT; V: TRBV6-5; J: TRBJ2-2; size: few; D: TRBD1
CDR3: CASSPLVPPDYGYTF; DNA: TGTGCCAGCAGCCCCCTTGTCCCCCCGGACTATGGCTACACCTTC; V: TRBV7-9; J: TRBJ1-2; size: many; D: -
CDR3: CASGRLGTLRTEAFF; DNA: TGTGCCAGCGGGAGACTAGGGACCCTGAGAACTGAAGCTTTCTTT; V: TRBV28; J: TRBJ1-1; size: many; D: -
CDR3: CASSQDSLAQTYEQYF; DNA: TGCGCCAGCAGCCAAGATTCACTAGCGCAAACCTACGAGCAGTACTTC; V: TRBV4-3; J: TRBJ2-7; size: many; D: TRBD2
CDR3: CSVRGVGEHTEAFF; DNA: TGCAGTGTTCGGGGGGTCGGGGAACACACTGAAGCTTTCTTT; V: TRBV20-1; J: TRBJ1-1; size: -; D: -
CDR3: CASSQESGSGTEAFF; DNA: TGCGCCAGCAGCCAAGAGAGCGGGTCGGGCACTGAAGCTTTCTTT; V: TRBV4-1; J: TRBJ1-1; size: few; D: -
CDR3: CASRITGTSAKNIQYF; DNA: TGTGCCAGCAGAATAACCGGGACATCGGCCAAAAACATTCAGTACTTC; V: TRBV28; J: TRBJ2-4; size: -; D: -
CDR3: CASSLEWQSQYF; DNA: TGTGCCAGCAGCTTAGAATGGCAATCGCAGTATTTT; V: TRBV11-2; J: TRBJ2-3; size: -; D: -
CDR3: CATRRQPSSGANVLTF; DNA: TGTGCCACCCGGAGACAGCCCAGCTCTGGGGCCAACGTCCTGACTTTC; V: TRBV6-5; J: TRBJ2-6; size: -; D: -
CDR3: CASSGGLSGTDTQYF; DNA: TGTGCCAGCAGCGGAGGCTTATCGGGGACCGATACGCAGTATTTT; V: TRBV7-9; J: TRBJ2-3; size: many; D: -
CDR3: CASIGHVYKDEKLFF; DNA: TGTGCCAGCATTGGTCACGTGTACAAGGATGAAAAACTGTTTTTT; V: TRBV21-1; J: TRBJ1-4; size: -; D: -
CDR3: CASSSPGLLQPQHF; DNA: TGTGCCAGCAGTTCACCCGGACTTCTACAGCCCCAGCATTTT; V: TRBV6-2/TRBV6-3; J: TRBJ1-5; size: few; D: -
CDR3: CASSPTGLARNEQFF; DNA: TGTGCCAGCAGCCCAACGGGACTAGCTAGGAATGAGCAGTTCTTC; V: TRBV7-8; J: TRBJ2-1; size: many; D: TRBD2
CDR3: CASSSISGSFYEQYF; DNA: TGCGCCAGCAGCTCGATTAGCGGGAGTTTCTACGAGCAGTACTTC; V: TRBV5-1; J: TRBJ2-7; size: -; D: TRBD2
CDR3: CASSKPGLAWETQYF; DNA: TGTGCCAGCAGCAAACCGGGACTAGCTTGGGAGACCCAGTACTTC; V: TRBV21-1; J: TRBJ2-5; size: -; D: -
CDR3: CASSPGTGGAGLSEAFF; DNA: TGTGCCAGCAGCCCCGGGACAGGGGGCGCAGGGCTTTCTGAAGCTTTCTTT; V: TRBV7-6; J: TRBJ1-1; size: -; D: TRBD1
CDR3: CASSFKGIYGYTF; DNA: TGTGCCAGCAGTTTCAAGGGAATATATGGCTACACCTTC; V: TRBV12-3/TRBV12-4; J: TRBJ1-2; size: few; D: -
CDR3: CASGLVLLETGELFF; DNA: TGTGCTAGTGGTTTGGTATTACTGGAGACCGGGGAGCTGTTTTTT; V: TRBV12-5; J: TRBJ2-2; size: -; D: -
CDR3: CASSSTQPHGYTF; DNA: TGTGCCAGCAGCTCCACTCAACCGCATGGCTACACCTTC; V: TRBV7-2; J: TRBJ1-2; size: -; D: -
CDR3: CASSQDLRSYEQYF; DNA: TGTGCCAGCAGCCAAGATCTTCGTTCCTACGAGCAGTACTTC; V: TRBV3-1; J: TRBJ2-7; size: -; D: -
CDR3: CASRYRLPGELFF; DNA: TGTGCCAGCAGATACAGGCTTCCTGGGGAGCTGTTTTTT; V: TRBV6-2/TRBV6-3; J: TRBJ2-2; size: few; D: -
CDR3: CASSLYQATSGANVLTF; DNA: TGCGCCAGCAGCTTGTACCAGGCCACCTCTGGGGCCAACGTCCTGACTTTC; V: TRBV5-1; J: TRBJ2-6; size: few; D: -
CDR3: CASSLVRLAGGGETQYF; DNA: TGTGCCAGCAGCTTAGTACGACTAGCGGGAGGTGGGGAGACCCAGTACTTC; V: TRBV7-2; J: TRBJ2-5; size: -; D: TRBD2
CDR3: CASRSAAYNSPLHF; DNA: TGTGCCAGCAGGTCCGCCGCTTATAATTCACCCCTCCACTTT; V: TRBV28; J: TRBJ1-6; size: few; D: -
CDR3: CASSRGPGTSGGPQFF; DNA: TGTGCCAGCAGTAGGGGCCCCGGGACTAGCGGGGGCCCGCAGTTCTTC; V: TRBV6-2/TRBV6-3; J: TRBJ2-1; size: -; D: TRBD2
CDR3: CASSQDWRPSTDTQYF; DNA: TGTGCCAGCAGCCAAGACTGGAGACCTAGCACAGATACGCAGTATTTT; V: TRBV3-1; J: TRBJ2-3; size: -; D: -
CDR3: CASKTLRAGASGANVLTF; DNA: TGTGCCAGCAAAACATTACGGGCCGGAGCCTCTGGGGCCAACGTCCTGACTTTC; V: TRBV11-2; J: TRBJ2-6; size: many; D: -
CDR3: CASSLYGTLRYF; DNA: TGTGCCAGCAGTTTATACGGTACATTAAGGTATTTT; V: TRBV12-3/TRBV12-4; J: TRBJ2-3; size: few; D: -
CDR3: CSATLFQETQYF; DNA: TGCAGTGCTACTCTGTTCCAAGAGACCCAGTACTTC; V: TRBV20-1; J: TRBJ2-5; size: many; D: -
CDR3: CATSRDEREGRTGELFF; DNA: TGTGCCACCAGCAGAGATGAGCGGGAGGGCCGCACCGGGGAGCTGTTTTTT; V: TRBV15; J: TRBJ2-2; size: few; D: TRBD2
CDR3: CASSLGLAGTDTQYF; DNA: TGTGCCAGCAGTTTGGGACTAGCGGGGACAGATACGCAGTATTTT; V: TRBV28; J: TRBJ2-3; size: few; D: TRBD2
CDR3: CASSLVGYEAFF; DNA: TGCGCCAGCAGCTTGGTGGGTTATGAAGCTTTCTTT; V: TRBV5-1; J: TRBJ1-1; size: many; D: -